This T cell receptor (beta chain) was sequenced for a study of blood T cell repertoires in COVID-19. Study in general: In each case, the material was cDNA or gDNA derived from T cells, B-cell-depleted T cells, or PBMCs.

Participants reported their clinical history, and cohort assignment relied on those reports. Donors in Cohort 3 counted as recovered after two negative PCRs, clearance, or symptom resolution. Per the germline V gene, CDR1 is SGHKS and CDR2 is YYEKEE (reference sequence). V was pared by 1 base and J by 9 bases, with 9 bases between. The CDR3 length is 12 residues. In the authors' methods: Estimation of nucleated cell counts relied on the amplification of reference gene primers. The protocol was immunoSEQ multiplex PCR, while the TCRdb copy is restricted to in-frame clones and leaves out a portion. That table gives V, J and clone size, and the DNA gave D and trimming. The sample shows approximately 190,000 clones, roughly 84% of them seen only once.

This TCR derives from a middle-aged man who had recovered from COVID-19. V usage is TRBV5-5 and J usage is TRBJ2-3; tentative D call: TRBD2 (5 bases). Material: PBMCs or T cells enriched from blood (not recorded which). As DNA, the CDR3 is TGTGCCAGCAGCTTGCGACGGGGAACGCAGTATTTT. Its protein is CASSLRRGTQYF.